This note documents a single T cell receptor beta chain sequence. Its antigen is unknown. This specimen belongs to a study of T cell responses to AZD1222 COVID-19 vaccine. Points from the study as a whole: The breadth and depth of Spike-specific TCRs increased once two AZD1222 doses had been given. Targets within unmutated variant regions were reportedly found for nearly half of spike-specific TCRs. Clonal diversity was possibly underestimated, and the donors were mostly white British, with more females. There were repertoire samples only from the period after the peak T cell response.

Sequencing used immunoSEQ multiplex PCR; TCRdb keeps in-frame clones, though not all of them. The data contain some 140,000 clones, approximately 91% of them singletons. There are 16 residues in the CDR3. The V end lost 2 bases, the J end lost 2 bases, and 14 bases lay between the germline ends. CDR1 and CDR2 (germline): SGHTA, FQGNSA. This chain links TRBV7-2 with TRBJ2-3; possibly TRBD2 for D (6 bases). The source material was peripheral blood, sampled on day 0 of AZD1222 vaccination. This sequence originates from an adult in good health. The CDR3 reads CASSLLVAVHTDTQYF. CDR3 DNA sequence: TGTGCCAGCAGCTTATTGGTAGCGGTGCACACAGATACGCAGTATTTT.